The 32 T cell receptor beta chains listed next were all sequenced from one sample in a study of cytomegalovirus exposure and HLA in healthy donors. Produced via immunoSEQ multiplex PCR; TCRdb's table is partial and in-frame only. The sample records hundreds of thousands of clones, more than 80% being singletons. The sequenced sample was PBMCs. The receptors shown here come from a woman in her late teens or twenties in good health and CMV-seronegative.

The CDR3 region is CASSVEKLAGGWDNEQFF. The CDR3 DNA follows: TGTGCCAGCAGCGTAGAAAAACTAGCGGGGGGCTGGGACAATGAGCAGTTCTTC. This chain uses TRBV9 with TRBJ2-1, with 12 bases identical to TRBD2. Per the germline V gene, CDR1 is SGDLS and CDR2 is YYNGEE. The CDR3 is 18 residues long. Trimming removed 0 bases from V and 5 bases from J; junction bases left unmatched: 9.

This chain connects TRBV2 to TRBJ1-4, with TRBD1 as a possible D gene (6 bases). Germline V gives CDR1 SNHLY, CDR2 FYNNEI. This CDR3 region has 15 residues. V lost 8 bases to trimming and J lost 0 bases, with 13 bases between them. The CDR3 DNA reads TGTGCCAGCCATAGGGGGGGCGCAACTAATGAAAAACTGTTTTTT. Encoded protein: CASHRGGATNEKLFF.

The chain employs TRBV2 and TRBJ2-3; no firm D call. The V gene's germline CDR1 is SNHLY and CDR2 FYNNEI. This CDR3 region has 10 residues. V lost 10 bases and J lost 2, with 4 bases in between. As DNA, the CDR3 is TGTGCCACCGTCACAGATACGCAGTATTTT. It is translated as CATVTDTQYF.

The V and J genes are TRBV6-5 and TRBJ2-1; 10 bases fit TRBD1. J gave up 6 bases and V 5 bases, and 7 bases lay outside the gene matches. This CDR3 has 15 residues. Germline-derived CDR1 and CDR2 are MNHEY and SVGAGI. As DNA, the CDR3 is TGTGCCAGCAGTATGGGACAGGGGACGTTCAATGAGCAGTTCTTC. Translating gives CASSMGQGTFNEQFF.

The V call is TRBV27, the J call TRBJ1-2; weak D call: TRBD1 (6 bases). V was trimmed by 1 base and J by 2 bases, leaving 29 bases between them. CDR3 length: 21 amino acids. CDR1 is MNHEY, CDR2 SMNVEV, per germline (reference sequence). CDR3 region: CASSLFPPSLSEGDNNYGYTF. DNA for the CDR3: TGTGCCAGCAGTTTATTCCCCCCCTCACTATCTGAGGGGGATAACAACTATGGCTACACCTTC.

With regard to this clone: Other DNA sequences in this specimen translate into the identical CDR3. The chain joins TRBV6-6 to TRBJ2-3; 11 bases fit TRBD2. This CDR3 spans 15 amino acids. From germline, CDR1 is MNHNY and CDR2 SVGAGI (reference sequence). The V and J ends lost 4 bases and 1 base, in that order; junction bases with no gene match: 1. CDR3 sequence reads: CASSLLAGGTDTQYF. CDR3 DNA sequence: TGTGCCAGCAGTTTACTAGCGGGGGGCACAGATACGCAGTATTTT.

The rearrangement joins TRBV27 to TRBJ1-5, with 10 bases lining up with TRBD1. The germline CDR1 and CDR2 sequences are MNHEY and SMNVEV (reference sequence). The CDR3 loop spans 16 amino acids. J was trimmed by 6 bases and V by 0 bases; bases with no gene match: 5. The CDR3 sequence: CASSLSGQGGSQPQHF. The CDR3 DNA follows: TGTGCCAGCAGTTTATCCGGACAGGGGGGAAGTCAGCCCCAGCATTTT.

V is TRBV7-8 and J is TRBJ1-2; D is unclear. Germline V gene lookup returns CDR1 SGHVS and CDR2 FQNEAQ. Trimming took off 1 base at V and 4 bases at J, with 10 bases between the two ends. The CDR3 loop spans 14 amino acids. CDR3 sequence (DNA): TGTGCCAGCAGCTTAGGAAGTTCGGGCTATGGCTACACCTTC. Translation gives CASSLGSSGYGYTF.

The chain joins TRBV28 to TRBJ1-1; 8 nucleotides align to TRBD1. The CDR3 has 14 amino acids. With 6 bases clipped from V and 1 base from J, the junction kept 4 bases outside the gene matches. CDR1 and CDR2 from the germline V gene are MDHEN and SYDVKM. CDR3 DNA sequence: TGTGCCAGCAGCCGGGACAGGCCGAACACTGAAGCTTTCTTT. It translates to CASSRDRPNTEAFF.

The rearrangement uses TRBV28 and TRBJ2-1, with TRBD2 identical over 14 bases. Per germline, CDR1 MDHEN and CDR2 SYDVKM. The CDR3 has 17 amino acids. V lost 5 bases to trimming and J lost 5 bases; unmatched junction nucleotides: 8. CDR3 protein: CASSISGTSGSDNEQFF. The CDR3 DNA sequence: TGTGCCAGCAGTATTTCCGGGACTAGCGGGAGTGACAATGAGCAGTTCTTC. Using reference TRBV28 and TRBJ2-1 for the parts outside the CDR3, the full variable domain is DVKVTQSSRYLVKRTGEKVFLECVQDMDHENMFWYRQDPGLGLRLIYFSYDVKMKEKGDIPEGYSVSREKKERFSLILESASTNQTSMYLCASSISGTSGSDNEQFFGPGTRLTVL.

The chain couples TRBV30 to TRBJ1-1; D is undetermined. The V end was cut by 0 bases, the J end by 5 bases, with 13 bases between. The V gene's germline CDR1 is GTSNPN and CDR2 SVGIG (reference sequence). The CDR3 loop spans 14 amino acids. Here the CDR3 DNA reads TGTGCCTGGAGTGTAAGGAGAGAGGTTACTGAAGCTTTCTTT. It encodes CAWSVRREVTEAFF.

The V call is TRBV10-3, the J call TRBJ1-5; 9 nucleotides match TRBD1. This CDR3 comprises 15 residues. The germline gives CDR1 ENHRY, CDR2 SYGVKD. J was trimmed by 0 bases and V by 8 bases; bases with no gene match: 5. The CDR3 nucleotides are TGTGCCATCCGACAGGGGGGAAGTAGCAATCAGCCCCAGCATTTT. As protein: CAIRQGGSSNQPQHF.

The chain is built from TRBV19 and TRBJ2-1; 8 nucleotides match TRBD2. Germline lookup yields CDR1 LNHDA and CDR2 SQIVND (reference sequence). Losses at the gene ends were 0 bases for V and 3 bases for J; bases not matched to a gene: 4. The CDR3 loop spans 16 amino acids. DNA for the CDR3: TGTGCCAGTAGTATAGATCGAAGCGGGGGCTACAATGAGCAGTTCTTC. It specifies CASSIDRSGGYNEQFF. The variable domain in full, with the rest retrieved from reference TRBV19 and TRBJ2-1, is DGGITQSPKYLFRKEGQNVTLSCEQNLNHDAMYWYRQDPGQGLRLIYYSQIVNDFQKGDIAEGYSVSREKKESFPLTVTSAQKNPTAFYLCASSIDRSGGYNEQFFGPGTRLTVL.

This chain joins TRBV29-1 and TRBJ2-6, with TRBD1 matching over 10 bases. V shed 5 bases, J shed 2 bases, and the junction held 12 bases outside the gene matches. The CDR3 runs to 18 residues. Looked up from germline, CDR1 is SQVTM and CDR2 is ANQGSEA. The DNA of the CDR3 is TGCAGCGTTTCCTATCTTGGACAGGGGGGGACTGGGGCCAACGTCCTGACTTTC. It is translated as CSVSYLGQGGTGANVLTF.

V gene TRBV29-1 combines with J gene TRBJ1-2; D is uncertain. The germline V gene has CDR1 SQVTM and CDR2 ANQGSEA. Trimming took off 1 base at V and 8 bases at J, with 8 bases between the two ends. This CDR3 has 11 residues. In DNA, the CDR3 is TGCAGCGTTGAAGCCTCGGTGGGCTACACCTTC. It specifies CSVEASVGYTF.

J is TRBJ2-7 and V is TRBV7-3, with 16 bases aligning to TRBD2. CDR3 length equals 17 residues. Looked up from germline, CDR1 is SGHTA and CDR2 is FQGTGA. Trimming took 5 bases from V and 7 from J; bases not matched to a gene: 11. Here the CDR3 reads CASSPQTTGLAGGEQYF. Written as DNA, the CDR3 is TGTGCCAGCAGCCCCCAGACAACGGGACTAGCGGGAGGGGAGCAGTACTTC.

The CDR3: CASSDSWVAGTDTQYF. CDR3 DNA sequence: TGTGCCAGCAGTGACTCATGGGTGGCGGGCACAGATACGCAGTATTTT. The chain is built from TRBV6-4 and TRBJ2-3; no firm D call. Germline values: CDR1 MRHNA, CDR2 SNTAGT. Trimming stripped 0 bases from V and 1 base from J, with 11 bases between. The CDR3 is 16 amino acids.

J is TRBJ2-2 and V is TRBV11-3; possibly TRBD1 for D (6 bases). V was pared by 5 bases and J by 2 bases, with 12 bases between. The CDR3 runs to 15 residues. Germline assignment: CDR1 SGHNT and CDR2 YENEEA. CDR3 nucleotides: TGTGCCAGCAGCCGACAGGCCCTAAACACCGGGGAGCTGTTTTTT. Encoded protein: CASSRQALNTGELFF.

The J gene is TRBJ2-2, the V gene TRBV5-6, with 9 bases aligning to TRBD1. This CDR3 comprises 15 residues. Germline CDR1 SGHDT, CDR2 YYEEEE. Trimming took 5 bases from V and 4 from J; bases not matched to a gene: 6. For the CDR3, the DNA is TGTGCCAGCAGGCCGACAGGGGGTTTCACCGGGGAGCTGTTTTTT. The encoded protein is CASRPTGGFTGELFF.

The gene calls are TRBV27 and TRBJ1-6; D ambiguous. The CDR3 consists of 13 residues. The germline V and J ends were trimmed by 3 bases and 8 bases, with 8 bases remaining between them. Germline V gene data show CDR1 as MNHEY and CDR2 as SMNVEV (reference sequence). The CDR3 region has the DNA TGTGCCAGCAGTTTTACAGCTGATTCACCCCTCCACTTT. Protein product: CASSFTADSPLHF.

This clone was seen more than once but under ten times. The chain joins TRBV28 to TRBJ1-2; 8 nucleotides align to TRBD1. Germline V gene data show CDR1 as MDHEN and CDR2 as SYDVKM. V trimming: 4 bases; J trimming: 5 bases; junction bases outside the gene matches: 12. The CDR3 runs to 16 residues. The CDR3 is CASSSAGQGSPYGYTF. The CDR3 DNA sequence: TGTGCCAGCAGTTCCGCCGGACAGGGAAGCCCATATGGCTACACCTTC.

This clone came up a few times. This chain uses TRBV19 with TRBJ2-1; the match to TRBD2 covers 7 bases. This CDR3 is 15 amino acids long. Germline V gene lookup returns CDR1 LNHDA and CDR2 SQIVND (reference sequence). V was pared by 5 bases and J by 12 bases, with 16 bases of the junction left unmatched. This chain's CDR3 is CASSAELATSRGQFF. CDR3 DNA sequence: TGTGCCAGTAGTGCCGAACTAGCGACTTCTAGGGGGCAGTTCTTC.

The J gene is TRBJ2-2, the V gene TRBV28, with a possible D match to TRBD1 (6 bases). The CDR3 contains 15 residues. V lost 2 bases and J lost 0, with 7 bases in between. Germline CDR1 reads MDHEN; CDR2 reads SYDVKM. The CDR3 loop reads CASSLPGANTGELFF. The CDR3 DNA follows: TGTGCCAGCAGTTTACCAGGGGCGAACACCGGGGAGCTGTTTTTT.

This chain's CDR3 is CASSPHAGTGASAGELFF. CDR3 nucleotide sequence: TGTGCCAGCAGCCCTCATGCGGGGACAGGGGCTTCAGCCGGGGAGCTGTTTTTT. J is TRBJ2-2 and V is TRBV7-8; 10 bases line up with TRBD1. The CDR3 loop spans 18 amino acids. Trimming at V came to 5 bases and at J to 6 bases, leaving 15 bases not matched to a gene. Germline V gene sequence: CDR1 SGHVS, CDR2 FQNEAQ.

The V call is TRBV19, the J call TRBJ1-2; TRBD1 agrees at 9 bases. The germline CDR1 and CDR2 sequences are LNHDA and SQIVND (reference sequence). J gave up 3 bases and V 3 bases, and 5 bases lay outside the gene matches. There are 15 residues in the CDR3. DNA for the CDR3: TGTGCCAGTAGTATGGGACAGGGTGGTTACTATGGCTACACCTTC. It encodes CASSMGQGGYYGYTF.

The chain couples TRBV7-2 to TRBJ2-5; TRBD1 is a possible D gene (7 bases). The CDR3 extends over 14 amino acids. The germline V gene encodes CDR1 SGHTA and CDR2 FQGNSA. V lost 4 bases and J lost 5, with 14 bases in between. The CDR3 reads CASSSGGWGETQYF. The DNA for the CDR3 is TGTGCCAGCAGCTCAGGGGGGTGGGGCGAGACCCAGTACTTC.

This chain connects TRBV5-1 to TRBJ2-1; D possibly corresponds to TRBD2 (6 bases). There are 15 residues in the CDR3. From germline, CDR1 is SGHRS and CDR2 YFSETQ. Trimming took off 0 bases at V and 10 bases at J, with 17 bases between the two ends. CDR3 residues: CASSLELVGGEEQFF. In DNA form, the CDR3 reads TGCGCCAGCAGCTTGGAACTCGTGGGGGGTGAGGAGCAGTTCTTC.

The genes are TRBV19 and TRBJ1-4; D remains unclear. The germline V gene has CDR1 LNHDA and CDR2 SQIVND (reference sequence). V lost 5 bases to trimming and J lost 0 bases, with 10 bases between them. The CDR3 covers 15 residues. The CDR3 loop is CASSANGATNEKLFF. DNA for the CDR3: TGTGCCAGTAGTGCCAACGGTGCAACTAATGAAAAACTGTTTTTT.

This chain uses TRBV5-1 with TRBJ2-1; the match to TRBD2 covers 15 bases. The CDR3 sequence is 18 residues long. The V and J ends lost 0 bases and 5 bases, in that order; junction bases with no gene match: 6. From germline, CDR1 is SGHRS and CDR2 YFSETQ. CDR3 amino acids: CASSLGGLAGGDNNEQFF. The CDR3 DNA sequence: TGCGCCAGCAGCTTGGGGGGACTAGCGGGAGGTGATAACAATGAGCAGTTCTTC.

The J gene is TRBJ2-2, the V gene TRBV29-1, with TRBD1 identical over 7 bases. Trimming at V came to 6 bases and at J to 10 bases, leaving 8 bases not matched to a gene. Germline lookup yields CDR1 SQVTM and CDR2 ANQGSEA. The CDR3 runs 12 residues. CDR3 DNA: TGCAGCGTGAGGGGGCTGCGGGCGGAGCTGTTTTTT. Translating it yields CSVRGLRAELFF.

This clone showed up just a few times. The rearrangement links TRBV9 to TRBJ2-7; 10 positions agree with TRBD1. The germline gives CDR1 SGDLS, CDR2 YYNGEE. Trimming at V came to 0 bases and at J to 7 bases, leaving 4 bases not matched to a gene. The length of the CDR3 is 14 residues. The CDR3, as DNA: TGTGCCAGCAGCGTAGAGGGGACAGGGGTGGAGCAGTACTTC. As protein: CASSVEGTGVEQYF.

The rearrangement joins TRBV6-1 to TRBJ2-7; tentatively, D is TRBD1 (5 bases). V was clipped by 3 bases and J by 1 base, with 13 bases between them. Germline lookup yields CDR1 MNHNS and CDR2 SASEGT. The CDR3 contains 15 residues. In DNA, the CDR3 is TGTGCCAGCAGTGACCCCTTGGGGCTATCCTACGAGCAGTACTTC. Residues: CASSDPLGLSYEQYF.